This note documents a single T cell receptor (beta chain) sequence. Its antigen is not identified. Researchers ran eight separate cDNA reactions for each sample. UMIs were attached via template switching, each with a 6-nucleotide sample barcode. TCRalpha and TCRbeta cDNA was put through two nested PCRs of approximately 17 and 9 cycles. TCRdb re-called the 5' RACE reads; one entry per CDR3 protein, DNA not given. This sample contains about 160,000 distinct CDR3 sequences. This entry is derived from a study of monozygotic twins with inflammatory bowel disease. The V gene's germline CDR1 is LGHDT and CDR2 YNNKEL (reference sequence). This CDR3 region has 16 residues. Findings and limits, study-wide: Variability in patient repertoires may have come partly from differing immunosuppressive treatments.

This clonotype originated in a human donor with ulcerative colitis or Crohn's disease, or a healthy co-twin of an affected twin (not recorded which). What was sequenced was blood. The chain carries TRBV3-1 and TRBJ2-5; TCRdb lists TRBD1, though no DNA is available to test this call. CDR3 sequence reads: CASSRFWTGGQETQYF.